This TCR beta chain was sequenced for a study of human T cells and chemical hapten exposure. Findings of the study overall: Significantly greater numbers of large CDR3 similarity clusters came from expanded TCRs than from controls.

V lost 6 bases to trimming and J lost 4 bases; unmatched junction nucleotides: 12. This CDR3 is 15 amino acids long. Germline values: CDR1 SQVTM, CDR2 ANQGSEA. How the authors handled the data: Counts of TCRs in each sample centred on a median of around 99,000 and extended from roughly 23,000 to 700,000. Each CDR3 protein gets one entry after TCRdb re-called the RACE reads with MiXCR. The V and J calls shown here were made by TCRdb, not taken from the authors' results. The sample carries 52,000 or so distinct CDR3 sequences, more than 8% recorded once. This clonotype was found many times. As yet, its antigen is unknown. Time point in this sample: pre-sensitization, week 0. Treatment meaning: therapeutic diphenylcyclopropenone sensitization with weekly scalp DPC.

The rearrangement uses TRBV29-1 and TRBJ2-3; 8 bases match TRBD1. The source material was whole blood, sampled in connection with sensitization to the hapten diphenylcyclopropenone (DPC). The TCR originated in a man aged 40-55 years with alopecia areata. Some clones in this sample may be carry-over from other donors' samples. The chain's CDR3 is CSVLGLDRVPDTQYF. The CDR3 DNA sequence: TGCAGCGTCCTAGGGTTGGACAGGGTACCAGATACGCAGTATTTT.